Only one count was recorded for the clone carrying this T cell receptor (beta chain). The antigen remains unidentified. V was clipped by 6 bases and J by 2 bases; unmatched bases: 2. Germline CDR1 reads MNHEY; CDR2 reads SVGAGI. The CDR3 length is 14 residues. The data are from a study of long-term antiretroviral therapy in people with HIV. The assay used was immunoSEQ (version v3.0), run at survey level. Here immunoSEQ multiplex PCR was the method, and the copy in TCRdb shows in-frame clones only, minus some. Of over 25,000 clones detected, approximately 93% appear once; the ten largest clones hold 10%. General study points: An increase in diversity followed ART, yet levels stayed below transplant donor controls. Collection of the blood took place between the mid-2000s and the late 2010s. The ART regimens in use then may have been less effective than current ones.

This TCR derives from a man in his forties with HIV. The sequenced sample was unsorted PBMCs, obtained 6.2 years after starting antiretroviral therapy. V gene TRBV6-5 combines with J gene TRBJ2-7, with 12 bases matching TRBD1. The DNA for the CDR3 is TGTGCCAGCAGGCGGGACAGGGGGCCCTACGAGCAGTACTTC. Translated: CASRRDRGPYEQYF.